These 29 T cell receptor beta chains originate from one sample sequenced in a study of cytomegalovirus exposure and HLA in healthy donors. It was with 60 Vbeta and 13 Jbeta primers that the PCR ran. This table comes from immunoSEQ multiplex PCR, and its TCRdb copy is limited to in-frame clones, with some not included. The table lists approximately 180,000 clones, roughly 79% of them singletons. Specimen: PBMCs. Every receptor here comes from a woman younger than 30 in good health and CMV-seropositive.

The chain combines TRBV2 with TRBJ2-3, with 7 nucleotides matching TRBD1. V lost 10 bases to trimming and J lost 5 bases; unmatched junction nucleotides: 18. Germline CDR1 is SNHLY and CDR2 is FYNNEI. This CDR3 comprises 16 residues. The DNA for the CDR3 is TGTGCCACCCAGACAGGGTTGGCCCCAATTAAAGATACGCAGTATTTT. Residues: CATQTGLAPIKDTQYF. Using reference TRBV2 and TRBJ2-3 for the parts outside the CDR3, the full variable domain is EPEVTQTPSHQVTQMGQEVILRCVPISNHLYFYWYRQILGQKVEFLVSFYNNEISEKSEIFDDQFSVERPDGSNFTLKIRSTKLEDSAMYFCATQTGLAPIKDTQYFGPGTRLTVL.

The genes are TRBV30 and TRBJ1-6, with D possibly matching TRBD1 (6 bases). This CDR3 contains 13 residues. Trimming left V 4 bases short and J 10 bases short, with 14 bases between. From germline, CDR1 is GTSNPN and CDR2 SVGIG (reference sequence). CDR3 nucleotide sequence: TGTGCCTGGAAAGGGGGGGCAGGATCACCCCTCCACTTT. This codes for CAWKGGAGSPLHF.

In this sample, this clone turned up once. V is TRBV4-1 and J is TRBJ1-5; D may be TRBD1 (5 bases). The CDR3 covers 14 residues. Trimming shortened V by 1 base and J by 4 bases, and 8 bases separated the two germline ends. Per the germline V gene, CDR1 is MGHRA and CDR2 is YSYEKL. CDR3 bases: TGCGCCAGCAGCCAAGTGACAGTAAATCAGCCCCAGCATTTT. Translation: CASSQVTVNQPQHF.

The V call is TRBV12-5, the J call TRBJ1-1; 9 nucleotides match TRBD1. V lost 0 bases, J lost 10 bases, and 0 bases stayed unmatched. This CDR3 is built from 12 residues. Germline CDR1 and CDR2: LGHNT and FRNRAP. CDR3 protein: CASGLVTGGAFF. For the CDR3, the DNA is TGTGCTAGTGGTTTGGTGACAGGGGGAGCTTTCTTT.

This chain joins TRBV18 and TRBJ2-1; 8 nucleotides agree with TRBD1. V shed 0 bases and J 1 base; nucleotides not matched to a gene: 11. Germline lookup yields CDR1 KGHSH and CDR2 LQKENI. The CDR3 runs to 19 residues. CDR3 in DNA: TGTGCCAGCTCACCACCGGGCAGGGGGCAACCCCCGTCCTACAATGAGCAGTTCTTC. This sequence encodes CASSPPGRGQPPSYNEQFF.

The chain carries TRBV11-2 and TRBJ1-2; the match to TRBD1 covers 9 bases. The CDR3 has 14 residues. Germline V gene data show CDR1 as SGHAT and CDR2 as FQNNGV. The ends lost 0 bases at V and 8 bases at J; junction bases unmatched: 4. The CDR3 DNA follows: TGTGCCAGCAGCTTAGAGGGACAGGGCTACGGCTACACCTTC. Its translation: CASSLEGQGYGYTF.

This chain uses TRBV6-5 with TRBJ1-1; 8 nucleotides agree with TRBD1. Germline lookup yields CDR1 MNHEY and CDR2 SVGAGI. Trimming at V came to 10 bases and at J to 2 bases, leaving 9 bases not matched to a gene. This CDR3 has 14 residues. The CDR3 spells CATLYRGGNTEAFF. The CDR3 DNA reads TGTGCCACCCTCTACAGGGGGGGAAACACTGAAGCTTTCTTT.

In this sample, this clone turned up a few times. V usage is TRBV15 and J usage is TRBJ2-6; 8 bases are shared with TRBD1. This CDR3 comprises 17 residues. J was trimmed by 2 bases and V by 3 bases; bases with no gene match: 6. Per the germline V gene, CDR1 is LNHNV and CDR2 is YYDKDF (reference sequence). CDR3 loop: CATSRPGGAPGANVLTF. For the CDR3, the DNA is TGTGCCACCAGCAGGCCAGGGGGCGCACCTGGGGCCAACGTCCTGACTTTC.

The chain recombines TRBV19 with TRBJ1-3; D gene ambiguous. CDR3 length: 13 residues. CDR1 LNHDA and CDR2 SQIVND come from the germline V gene (reference sequence). Trimming cost V 3 bases and J 2 bases, with 5 bases left between them. CDR3 sequence (DNA): TGTGCCAGTAGTATCAGGCCTGGAAACACCATATATTTT. It translates to CASSIRPGNTIYF.

This rearrangement joins TRBV9 to TRBJ1-1; D not certain. Trimming shortened V by 6 bases and J by 1 base, and 13 bases separated the two germline ends. Germline V lookup: CDR1 SGDLS, CDR2 YYNGEE. This CDR3 has 14 residues. The DNA of the CDR3 is TGTGCCAGCACCGCCCAACAGCAGAACACTGAAGCTTTCTTT. The encoded protein is CASTAQQQNTEAFF.

The chain joins TRBV7-9 to TRBJ2-2, with 7 bases identical to TRBD1. This CDR3 comprises 15 residues. The V gene's germline CDR1 is SEHNR and CDR2 FQNEAQ (reference sequence). V lost 4 bases and J lost 1; bases outside the gene matches: 3. CDR3 coding DNA: TGTGCCAGCAGCTCGAACAGGGGGAACACCGGGGAGCTGTTTTTT. It translates to CASSSNRGNTGELFF.

This clone has only one observation. The V call is TRBV18, the J call TRBJ2-2; 7 bases fit TRBD1. The trim removed 9 bases at V and 5 bases at J, leaving 6 bases unmatched. Germline V gene data show CDR1 as KGHSH and CDR2 as LQKENI. The CDR3 contains 13 residues. CDR3 DNA sequence: TGTGCCAGTTCGACAGGGAATACCGGGGAGCTGTTTTTT. Its translation is CASSTGNTGELFF.

This chain links TRBV6-5 with TRBJ2-3; 7 positions agree with TRBD2. The germline V gene encodes CDR1 MNHEY and CDR2 SVGAGI. After removal of 6 bases from V and 12 bases from J, the junction contained 6 bases not matched to a gene. The CDR3 spans 11 residues. The CDR3 region is CASSPGLGQYF. Written as DNA, the CDR3 is TGTGCCAGCAGCCCCGGACTAGGCCAGTATTTT.

This chain links TRBV7-9 with TRBJ2-5; D may be TRBD1 (7 bases). The germline V gene has CDR1 SEHNR and CDR2 FQNEAQ (reference sequence). V lost 7 bases, J lost 5 bases, and 23 bases lay in between. The CDR3 totals 16 residues. The CDR3 DNA reads as TGTGCCAGCACCCCGGCAGGGGGGCGTATAGGGGAGACCCAGTACTTC. Residues: CASTPAGGRIGETQYF.

The V call is TRBV7-9, the J call TRBJ2-7; weak D call: TRBD2 (5 bases). Germline assignment: CDR1 SEHNR and CDR2 FQNEAQ (reference sequence). The CDR3 has 12 residues. Trimming cost V 3 bases and J 5 bases, with 8 bases left between them. CDR3 residues: CASSFSDHEQYF. The CDR3 bases are TGTGCCAGCAGCTTTAGCGACCACGAGCAGTACTTC. The full variable domain, in which reference TRBV7-9 and TRBJ2-7 provide the parts outside the CDR3, is DTGVSQNPRHKITKRGQNVTFRCDPISEHNRLYWYRQTLGQGPEFLTYFQNEAQLEKSRLLSDRFSAERPKGSFSTLEIQRTEQGDSAMYLCASSFSDHEQYFGPGTRLTVT.

The V and J genes are TRBV7-8 and TRBJ1-3; 9 nucleotides line up with TRBD1. Germline V gene data show CDR1 as SGHVS and CDR2 as FQNEAQ. After removal of 7 bases from V and 7 bases from J, the junction contained 11 bases not matched to a gene. CDR3 length equals 15 residues. CDR3 protein: CASTLGQGLLNTIYF. The CDR3 bases are TGTGCCAGCACCTTGGGACAGGGTCTATTGAACACCATATATTTT.

The genes are TRBV19 and TRBJ2-7; D call uncertain. The germline gives CDR1 LNHDA, CDR2 SQIVND (reference sequence). Trimming took 3 bases from V and 0 from J, leaving 12 bases between them. This CDR3 spans 15 amino acids. The CDR3 sequence: CASSMKSASSYEQYF. The DNA for the CDR3 is TGTGCCAGTAGTATGAAGTCCGCGAGCTCCTACGAGCAGTACTTC. Looking up the rest from reference TRBV19 and TRBJ2-7 gives the full variable domain: DGGITQSPKYLFRKEGQNVTLSCEQNLNHDAMYWYRQDPGQGLRLIYYSQIVNDFQKGDIAEGYSVSREKKESFPLTVTSAQKNPTAFYLCASSMKSASSYEQYFGPGTRLTVT.

This clone showed up just once. The chain recombines TRBV6-7 with TRBJ2-3, with D tentatively TRBD1 (5 bases). TRBV6-7 qualifies as an ORF whose function is uncertain. This CDR3 comprises 11 residues. V was trimmed by 10 bases and J by 9 bases, leaving 14 bases between them. CDR3 protein: CAIQGPNTQYF. CDR3 DNA sequence: TGTGCCATTCAGGGCCCTAACACGCAGTATTTT.

V usage is TRBV18 and J usage is TRBJ1-5; D remains ambiguous. This CDR3 region has 12 residues. Between the trimmed V and J ends, which lost 3 bases and 3 bases, there was a span of 3 bases. Germline V CDR1 and CDR2: KGHSH, LQKENI. The CDR3 loop is CASSPNNQPQHF. The CDR3 DNA reads TGTGCCAGCTCACCCAACAATCAGCCCCAGCATTTT. The whole variable domain, remainder taken from reference TRBV18 and TRBJ1-5, is NAGVMQNPRHLVRRRGQEARLRCSPMKGHSHVYWYRQLPEEGLKFMVYLQKENIIDESGMPKERFSAEFPKEGPSILRIQQVVRGDSAAYFCASSPNNQPQHFGDGTRLSIL.

The chain recombines TRBV4-3 with TRBJ2-1; 14 nucleotides match TRBD2. V was clipped by 4 bases and J by 6 bases; unmatched bases: 11. Germline-derived CDR1 and CDR2 are LGHNA and YSLEER. This CDR3 is built from 18 residues. Here the CDR3 reads CASSPLPGLAGALNEQFF. For the CDR3, the DNA is TGCGCCAGCAGCCCCCTCCCGGGACTAGCGGGGGCCCTCAATGAGCAGTTCTTC.

The chain recombines TRBV10-3 with TRBJ1-1; a weak D match, TRBD1 (6 bases). In germline, CDR1 is ENHRY, CDR2 SYGVKD. V lost 2 bases and J lost 5, with 12 bases in between. CDR3 size: 14 residues. CDR3 amino acids: CAISETSGETEAFF. The DNA of the CDR3 is TGTGCCATCAGTGAGACGTCAGGGGAGACTGAAGCTTTCTTT.

The J gene is TRBJ2-3, the V gene TRBV4-3, with D perhaps TRBD2 (5 bases). In germline, CDR1 is LGHNA, CDR2 YSLEER. With 2 bases removed from V and 0 bases from J, the gap between germline ends came to 12 bases. CDR3 size: 16 residues. The CDR3 loop is CASSQPGVGSTDTQYF. The DNA of the CDR3 is TGCGCCAGCAGCCAACCCGGGGTGGGTAGCACAGATACGCAGTATTTT.

This clone has just one count. V usage is TRBV5-1 and J usage is TRBJ1-2; D not certain. Trimming pared 2 bases from V and 3 bases from J, leaving 8 bases between. The CDR3 is 13 residues long. The germline V gene has CDR1 SGHRS and CDR2 YFSETQ. CDR3 region: CASSFGRDYGYTF. CDR3 bases: TGCGCCAGCAGCTTCGGGAGGGACTATGGCTACACCTTC. Full variable domain (missing parts from reference TRBV5-1 and TRBJ1-2): KAGVTQTPRYLIKTRGQQVTLSCSPISGHRSVSWYQQTPGQGLQFLFEYFSETQRNKGNFPGRFSGRQFSNSRSEMNVSTLELGDSALYLCASSFGRDYGYTFGSGTRLTVV.

The chain has TRBV6-6 and TRBJ2-3, with a tentative D call TRBD2 (5 bases). V was pared by 5 bases and J by 6 bases, with 12 bases between. The CDR3 is 13 amino acids. The germline CDR1 and CDR2 sequences are MNHNY and SVGAGI (reference sequence). The CDR3 loop reads CASSQDWEDTQYF. The CDR3 bases are TGTGCCAGCAGTCAGGACTGGGAGGATACGCAGTATTTT.

The chain uses TRBV27 and TRBJ2-7, with D possibly matching TRBD1 (5 bases). Trimming removed 6 bases from V and 4 bases from J, with 16 bases in between. Germline loops: CDR1 MNHEY, CDR2 SMNVEV (reference sequence). This CDR3 region has 14 residues. This chain's CDR3 is CASSDSEPRYEQYF. The CDR3 DNA reads as TGTGCCAGCAGCGACAGCGAACCCCGGTACGAGCAGTACTTC.

The V gene is TRBV5-6, the J gene TRBJ2-3, with 7 bases aligning to TRBD1. The CDR3 loop spans 13 amino acids. The trim removed 4 bases at V and 3 bases at J, leaving 2 bases unmatched. CDR1 and CDR2 from the germline V gene are SGHDT and YYEEEE. CDR3 residues: CASSLTGTDTQYF. The CDR3 nucleotides read TGTGCCAGCAGCCTGACAGGGACAGATACGCAGTATTTT.

This rearrangement joins TRBV19 to TRBJ1-5; 10 nucleotides agree with TRBD1. The CDR3 totals 14 residues. Losses at the gene ends were 6 bases for V and 6 bases for J; bases not matched to a gene: 5. Germline CDR1 and CDR2: LNHDA and SQIVND (reference sequence). CDR3 in DNA: TGTGCCAGTAGCAACGACAGGGGGCTTCAGCCCCAGCATTTT. Residues: CASSNDRGLQPQHF.

This CDR3 is CASNPTGTAEGTEAFF. CDR3 DNA sequence: TGTGCCAGCAATCCCACCGGGACAGCCGAGGGCACTGAAGCTTTCTTT. This rearrangement joins TRBV2 to TRBJ1-1, with 7 bases matching TRBD1. Germline V gene sequence: CDR1 SNHLY, CDR2 FYNNEI. The CDR3 extends over 16 amino acids. V dropped 7 bases and J dropped 4; count of bases not matched to a gene: 15.

This chain links TRBV13 with TRBJ2-1, with TRBD2 matching 8 bases. Germline V CDR1 and CDR2: PRHDT, FYEKMQ (reference sequence). CDR3 size: 13 residues. The V segment lost 4 bases and the J segment 6 bases; nucleotides outside the gene matches: 2. The CDR3 is CASSSGGGNEQFF. CDR3 DNA: TGTGCCAGCAGCTCCGGGGGGGGCAATGAGCAGTTCTTC.